The text below deals with one TCR beta chain. Its antigen is unknown. These data are taken from a study of CD8+ T cells in alopecia areata. Points from the study as a whole: Researchers report lesional scalp, most notably alopecia totalis/universalis, outstripped normal scalp in clonality.

V shed 4 bases and J 7 bases; nucleotides not matched to a gene: 2. This CDR3 region has 14 residues. Germline values: CDR1 SGHTA, CDR2 FQGTGA. The investigators collected lesional scalp punch biopsies and peripheral blood from alopecia areata patients. In each case, RNA was isolated and then reverse transcribed into cDNA as the sequencing template. Sequencing was performed with immunoSEQ multiplex PCR; in TCRdb, only in-frame clones are kept and a portion is missing. The sample lists 100,000 to 120,000 clones, about 60% occurring once. The sequence was obtained from a human donor with alopecia areata. Source material: NKG2D-low CD8+ T cells sorted from blood. V is TRBV7-3 and J is TRBJ2-1, with TRBD2 matching over 12 bases. CDR3 residues: CASSSTSGRNEQFF. The CDR3 DNA follows: TGTGCCAGCAGCTCGACTAGCGGGAGAAATGAGCAGTTCTTC.